One sample yielded the 12 T cell receptor beta chains listed below, sequenced in a study of T cells in Graves' hyperthyroidism and ophthalmopathy. Amplification of TCR beta CDR3 regions was performed using RNA transcripts as template. A first-round RT-PCR of the TCR CDR3 used the HTBI primer set. TCRdb used MiXCR to reprocess the multiplex PCR reads, holding one entry per CDR3 protein. The table lists more than 500,000 distinct CDR3 sequences, around 15% of them singletons. The specimen was blood. The receptors derive from a woman aged 40 to 50 with Graves' ophthalmopathy.

The chain joins TRBV5-1 to TRBJ2-2; 9 nucleotides align to TRBD1. The ends lost 2 bases at V and 6 bases at J; junction bases unmatched: 11. Germline-derived CDR1 and CDR2 are SGHRS and YFSETQ. This CDR3 spans 17 amino acids. The CDR3 region is CASSFFSGTGSAGELFF. The DNA of the CDR3 is TGCGCCAGCAGCTTCTTTTCCGGGACAGGGAGTGCCGGGGAGCTGTTTTTT.

The V call is TRBV28, the J call TRBJ2-7; tentatively, D is TRBD2 (7 bases). V shed 6 bases and J shed 1 base, with 16 bases lying between them. CDR1 is MDHEN, CDR2 SYDVKM, per germline. This CDR3 is built from 15 residues. CDR3 sequence (DNA): TGTGCCAGCAGCCAGGGGAGGGGGAAGTCCTACGAGCAGTACTTC. Protein product: CASSQGRGKSYEQYF.

This clonotype has a count of ten or more. CDR3 region: CSASQGMTTEAFF. CDR3 DNA sequence: TGCAGCGCAAGTCAGGGGATGACTACTGAAGCTTTCTTT. The chain has TRBV29-1 and TRBJ1-1, with D perhaps TRBD1 (6 bases). Trimming stripped 7 bases from V and 5 bases from J, with 17 bases between. Germline assignment: CDR1 SQVTM and CDR2 ANQGSEA. The CDR3 is 13 residues long.

This clonotype turned up a few times. The V call is TRBV19, the J call TRBJ1-1; the match to TRBD1 covers 9 bases. The trim removed 7 bases at V and 4 bases at J, leaving 10 bases unmatched. Looked up from germline, CDR1 is LNHDA and CDR2 is SQIVND (reference sequence). This CDR3 contains 15 residues. The CDR3 spells CASNVRTGASTEAFF. In nucleotides, the CDR3 is TGTGCCAGTAATGTTCGGACAGGGGCGAGCACTGAAGCTTTCTTT.

This clonotype was picked up many times. This chain joins TRBV6-2 or TRBV6-3 and TRBJ2-7; possibly TRBD2 for D (6 bases). The CDR3 loop spans 13 amino acids. The germline CDR1 and CDR2 sequences are MNHEY and SVGEGT. Trimming took off 8 bases at V and 3 bases at J, with 14 bases between the two ends. CDR3 residues: CASGASDFYEQYF. DNA for the CDR3: TGTGCCAGCGGGGCTAGCGATTTCTACGAGCAGTACTTC.

Ten or more counts support this clonotype. The rearrangement joins TRBV2 to TRBJ2-7; D not certain. The CDR3 length is 13 residues. Trimming left V 8 bases short and J 2 bases short, with 13 bases between. The germline CDR1 and CDR2 sequences are SNHLY and FYNNEI. In DNA form, the CDR3 reads TGTGCCAGCCTTCTAGTAGTTGCCTACGAGCAGTACTTC. This encodes CASLLVVAYEQYF.

This rearrangement joins TRBV6-5 to TRBJ2-2; the D gene is possibly TRBD2 (5 bases). This CDR3 is 14 amino acids long. Per the germline V gene, CDR1 is MNHEY and CDR2 is SVGAGI. The ends were cut back, 4 bases at V and 5 bases at J, with 11 bases in the middle. This CDR3 is CASSWLGRTGELFF. The DNA of the CDR3 is TGTGCCAGCAGTTGGTTGGGGAGAACCGGGGAGCTGTTTTTT.

This clonotype was picked up many times. V usage is TRBV6-2 or TRBV6-3 and J usage is TRBJ2-7; 10 positions match TRBD2. Germline V CDR1 and CDR2: MNHEY, SVGEGT. This CDR3 contains 15 residues. Unmatched junction bases numbered 6, after V lost 3 bases and J lost 4 bases. DNA of the CDR3: TGTGCCAGCAGTTATCGGTCGACTAGCGGGTACGAGCAGTACTTC. Translation: CASSYRSTSGYEQYF.

This chain connects TRBV5-1 to TRBJ2-7; possible D gene TRBD1, 8 bases. From germline, CDR1 is SGHRS and CDR2 YFSETQ. Trimming pared 4 bases from V and 5 bases from J, leaving 19 bases between. The CDR3 is made up of 15 amino acids. CDR3 nucleotide sequence: TGCGCCAGCAGCCCTGTTGGACAGGGAGGGAACGAGCAGTACTTC. Translated, it gives CASSPVGQGGNEQYF.

This clonotype has ten or more counts. The chain joins TRBV28 to TRBJ1-1, with D possibly TRBD1 on 5 matching bases. Trimming took 3 bases from V and 1 from J, leaving 15 bases between them. CDR1 is MDHEN, CDR2 SYDVKM, per germline. The CDR3 is 16 amino acids. CDR3 sequence: CASSFFVTERNTEAFF. For the CDR3, the DNA is TGTGCCAGCAGTTTCTTCGTGACAGAGAGGAACACTGAAGCTTTCTTT.

This clonotype occurred a few times. The rearrangement uses TRBV11-1 and TRBJ2-7; 9 positions agree with TRBD2. With 5 bases clipped from V and 4 bases from J, the junction kept 12 bases outside the gene matches. Germline CDR1 and CDR2: SGHAT and FQDESV (reference sequence). There are 16 residues in the CDR3. This chain's CDR3 is CASSPSGGRALYEQYF. As DNA, the CDR3 is TGTGCCAGCAGCCCGAGCGGCGGGAGGGCCTTGTACGAGCAGTACTTC.

The table lists this clonotype with many counts. The chain links TRBV29-1 to TRBJ1-5; TRBD1 might be the D (6 bases). The V gene lost 4 bases and the J gene lost 2 bases, with 15 bases spanning the gap. Germline loops: CDR1 SQVTM, CDR2 ANQGSEA. The CDR3 is made up of 15 amino acids. As DNA, the CDR3 is TGCAGCGTTGTGACGGGGGCTAGTGGCAATCAGCCCCAGCATTTT. Its translation is CSVVTGASGNQPQHF.